This record looks at one T cell receptor beta chain sequence and its context. These data belong to a study of shared clonotypes between healthy human individuals. For each subset, genomic DNA was distributed in equal portions over several immunoSEQ plates. Replicate sorted-subset PCRs were loaded with around 0.2 ug DNA, 30,000 to 35,000 T cell genomes. Assay used: immunoSEQ multiplex PCR; TCRdb lists only in-frame clones, some missing. The sample lists around 1.4 million clones, approximately 98.5% seen once, with 0.3% to 0.45% in the top ten. J was trimmed by 1 base and V by 4 bases; bases with no gene match: 5. This CDR3 comprises 16 residues. CDR1 is LGHNT and CDR2 is FRNRAP in the germline V gene.

The V and J genes are TRBV12-5 and TRBJ2-2; 8 nucleotides agree with TRBD1. Sequencing was done on a sample of naive CD4+ T cells sorted from blood. Subset noted: CD45RA+ positively selected. This TCR was recovered from a man aged 25-45 years in good health. The CDR3 DNA is TGTGCTAGTGGTTCCCGGACAGGGCTGAACACCGGGGAGCTGTTTTTT. It specifies CASGSRTGLNTGELFF.